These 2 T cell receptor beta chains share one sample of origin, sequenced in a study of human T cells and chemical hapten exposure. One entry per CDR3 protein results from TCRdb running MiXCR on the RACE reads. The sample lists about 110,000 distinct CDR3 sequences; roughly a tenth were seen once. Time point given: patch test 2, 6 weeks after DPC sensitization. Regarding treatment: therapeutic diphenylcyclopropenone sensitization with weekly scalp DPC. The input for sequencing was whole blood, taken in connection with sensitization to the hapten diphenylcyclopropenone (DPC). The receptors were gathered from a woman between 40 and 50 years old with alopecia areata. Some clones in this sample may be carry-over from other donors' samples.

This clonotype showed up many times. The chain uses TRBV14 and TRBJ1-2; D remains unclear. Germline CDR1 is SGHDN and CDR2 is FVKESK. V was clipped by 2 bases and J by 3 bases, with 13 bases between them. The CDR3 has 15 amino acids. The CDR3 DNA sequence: TGTGCCAGCAGCCAACCTTTAGGCAACTACTATGGCTACACCTTC. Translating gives CASSQPLGNYYGYTF.

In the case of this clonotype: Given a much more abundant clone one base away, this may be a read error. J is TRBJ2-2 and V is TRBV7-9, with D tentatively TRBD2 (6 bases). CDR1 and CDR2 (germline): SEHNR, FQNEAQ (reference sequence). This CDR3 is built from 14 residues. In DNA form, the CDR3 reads TGTGCCACCCTTGGGCTAGCGAGAACCGGGGAGCTGATTTTT. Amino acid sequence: CATLGLARTGELIF.